The T cell receptor (beta chain) under discussion was sequenced for a study of blood T cell repertoires in COVID-19. In the study overall: Material from acute and convalescent COVID-19 was sourced from the United States, Italy and Spain. PBMCs, B-cell-depleted T cells, or T cells were the source of the cDNA or gDNA that made up the material.

CDR1 DFQATT and CDR2 SNEGSKA come from the germline V gene (reference sequence). The CDR3 is 11 residues long. Trimming removed 8 bases at V and 8 bases at J, with 13 bases between. Per the study methods: Amplification with reference gene primers provided the estimates of nucleated cell counts. TCRdb's copy holds only in-frame clones and misses some; the assay was immunoSEQ multiplex PCR. The V and J calls and the clone size are those of that table, but D and trimming were determined from the DNA. The table records over 50,000 clones, approximately 84% of them present only once. This clone was observed a handful of times.

This receptor was taken from a human donor in a cohort sampled during active COVID-19. What was sequenced was peripheral blood. This sequence joins TRBV20-1 and TRBJ2-1; no firm D call. The CDR3 is CSTRPRYEQFF. The CDR3 nucleotides read TGCAGTACCAGGCCCCGGTATGAGCAGTTCTTC.